This T cell receptor beta chain comes out of a study of a mutant IDH1 vaccine in newly diagnosed glioma. Background on the study: Following radiotherapy alone, or alongside temozolomide cycles, vaccination was started after an interval of 4-6 weeks. Treatment recipients were approximately 62% male and around 40% female, and their mean age was roughly 44 years.

Regarding time point: week 47, end of study. Each dose of the vaccine consisted of 300 ug of mutant IDH1 20-mer peptide, with topical imiquimod. Scheduled for weeks 1, 3, 5, 7, 11, 15, 19 and 23, eight vaccinations were given to patients. Comments on this clone: Its antigen is unidentified.

The CDR3 runs 16 residues. The repertoire was sequenced with immunoSEQ multiplex PCR; TCRdb's copy has only in-frame clones and lacks some. The repertoire holds 77,000 or so clones, with more than 80% as singletons. The J gene is TRBJ1-1, the V gene TRBV21-1. TRBV21-1 is given as a pseudogene. Source: PBMCs, taken from a glioma patient whose treatment included an IDH1 peptide vaccine. This TCR derives from a man aged 40-50 years with glioma. The CDR3 DNA is TGTGCCAGCAGCAAAGAGGGGCGGGGAGTCAACACTGAAGCTTTCTTT. Its protein product is CASSKEGRGVNTEAFF.